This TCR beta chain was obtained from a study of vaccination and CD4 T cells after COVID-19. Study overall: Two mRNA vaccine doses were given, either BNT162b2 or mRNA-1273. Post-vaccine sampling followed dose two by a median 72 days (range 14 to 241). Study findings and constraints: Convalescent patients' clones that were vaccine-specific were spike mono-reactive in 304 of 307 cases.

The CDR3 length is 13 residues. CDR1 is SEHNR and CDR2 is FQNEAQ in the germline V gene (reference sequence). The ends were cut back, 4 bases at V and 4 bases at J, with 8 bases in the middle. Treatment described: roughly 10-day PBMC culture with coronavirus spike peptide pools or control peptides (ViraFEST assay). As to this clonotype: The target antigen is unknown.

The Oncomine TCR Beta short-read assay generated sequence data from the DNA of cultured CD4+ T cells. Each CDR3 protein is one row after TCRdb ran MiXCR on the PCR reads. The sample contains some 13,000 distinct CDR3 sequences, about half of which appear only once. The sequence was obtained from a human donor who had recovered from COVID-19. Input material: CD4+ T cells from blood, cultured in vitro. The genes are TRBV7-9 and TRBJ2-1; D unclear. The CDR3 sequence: CASSSSPYNEQFF. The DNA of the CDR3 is TGTGCCAGCAGCTCTTCTCCGTACAATGAGCAGTTCTTC.